Presented here are 13 T cell receptor beta chains from one specimen sequenced in a study of cytomegalovirus exposure and HLA in healthy donors. The PCR employed 60 Vbeta primers together with 13 Jbeta primers. Profiling relied on immunoSEQ multiplex PCR, and the TCRdb table lists in-frame clones only, not all of them. The sample records approximately 150,000 clones, around four fifths being singletons. Sequencing was carried out using PBMCs. The receptors shown here come from a man aged 25-40 years in good health and CMV-seronegative.

The chain employs TRBV11-2 and TRBJ2-5; the match to TRBD1 covers 7 bases. Germline values: CDR1 SGHAT, CDR2 FQNNGV. The CDR3 spans 18 residues. V dropped 4 bases and J dropped 4; count of bases not matched to a gene: 18. The CDR3 spells CASSSRGLGLRGRETQYF. CDR3 nucleotide sequence: TGTGCCAGCAGCTCCCGGGGCCTCGGGTTGAGGGGGCGAGAGACCCAGTACTTC. The full variable domain, with the rest looked up from reference TRBV11-2 and TRBJ2-5, is EAGVAQSPRYKIIEKRQSVAFWCNPISGHATLYWYQQILGQGPKLLIQFQNNGVVDDSQLPKDRFSAERLKGVDSTLKIQPAKLEDSAVYLCASSSRGLGLRGRETQYFGPGTRLLVL.

To note about this clone: Its ends do not fully match the called genes, so a read error is possible. The V and J genes are TRBV30 and TRBJ1-2; 7 bases fit TRBD1. Germline V lookup: CDR1 GTSNPN, CDR2 SVGIG (reference sequence). This CDR3 region has 14 residues. The CDR3 here is CAWRSVSSRGSYTF. The CDR3 nucleotides read TGTGCTTGGAGGTCAGTCTCCTCCAGGGGGAGCTACACCTTC.

The chain uses TRBV6-1 and TRBJ2-7; perhaps TRBD1 as D (5 bases). V lost 4 bases, J lost 2 bases, and 12 bases lay in between. Per the germline V gene, CDR1 is MNHNS and CDR2 is SASEGT. This CDR3 spans 14 amino acids. This chain's CDR3 is CASSGTNGAYEQYF. The CDR3 DNA reads as TGTGCCAGCAGTGGGACAAATGGAGCCTACGAGCAGTACTTC.

This chain uses TRBV20-1 with TRBJ1-5; D is uncertain. The germline gives CDR1 DFQATT, CDR2 SNEGSKA (reference sequence). The germline V and J ends were trimmed by 6 bases and 6 bases, with 9 bases remaining between them. This CDR3 is built from 11 residues. The CDR3, as DNA: TGCAGTGCCCCAACCGGTCAGCCCCAGCATTTT. The encoded protein is CSAPTGQPQHF.

The V call is TRBV27, the J call TRBJ2-1, with a tentative D call TRBD2 (7 bases). CDR1 and CDR2 from the germline V gene are MNHEY and SMNVEV (reference sequence). CDR3 length: 14 residues. The ends were cut back, 6 bases at V and 7 bases at J, with 16 bases in the middle. The chain's CDR3 is CASSHGGADNEQFF. The CDR3 DNA follows: TGTGCCAGCAGCCATGGGGGGGCGGATAATGAGCAGTTCTTC.

V usage is TRBV14 and J usage is TRBJ2-7; no reliable D call. CDR3 length: 12 residues. Germline V gene lookup returns CDR1 SGHDN and CDR2 FVKESK. V gave up 4 bases and J gave up 2 bases, with 6 bases separating them. CDR3: CASSRVAYEQYF. Written as DNA, the CDR3 is TGTGCCAGCAGCCGAGTCGCCTACGAGCAGTACTTC.

This clone was seen once. The CDR3 sequence: CASSLMVGLSPNTEAFF. CDR3 nucleotide sequence: TGTGCCAGCAGCTTGATGGTCGGACTTTCTCCAAACACTGAAGCTTTCTTT. The J gene is TRBJ1-1, the V gene TRBV5-6; D unclear. The germline CDR1 and CDR2 sequences are SGHDT and YYEEEE. Trimming left V 1 base short and J 2 bases short, with 18 bases between. The CDR3 runs 17 residues.

The J gene is TRBJ1-2, the V gene TRBV5-1; 9 nucleotides agree with TRBD1. Germline assignment: CDR1 SGHRS and CDR2 YFSETQ. The CDR3 loop spans 16 amino acids. V dropped 2 bases and J dropped 3; count of bases not matched to a gene: 8. The CDR3 sequence is CASSFTRDREHYGYTF. The CDR3 bases are TGCGCCAGCAGCTTCACACGGGACAGGGAACACTATGGCTACACCTTC.

The V and J genes are TRBV9 and TRBJ2-1; 10 bases align to TRBD2. The CDR3 consists of 17 residues. V gave up 0 bases and J gave up 7 bases; unmatched junction bases: 10. CDR1 is SGDLS, CDR2 YYNGEE, per germline. The CDR3 DNA reads as TGTGCCAGCAGCGTAGGGGAAGCGGGGGGGCCGAGGAATGAGCAGTTCTTC. Protein product: CASSVGEAGGPRNEQFF.

This clone was seen more than once but under ten times. The chain recombines TRBV18 with TRBJ2-1; D might be TRBD2 (5 bases). Germline assignment: CDR1 KGHSH and CDR2 LQKENI. V gave up 6 bases and J gave up 10 bases, with 13 bases separating them. The CDR3 loop spans 12 amino acids. The CDR3 nucleotides read TGTGCCAGCTCTCCAGCCGGACTGGAGCAGTTCTTC. This gives the protein CASSPAGLEQFF.

CDR3 in amino acids: CASSFDLGGGAGTEAFF. The CDR3 DNA reads TGTGCCAGCAGCTTCGACCTGGGTGGGGGGGCTGGCACTGAAGCTTTCTTT. V gene TRBV7-9 combines with J gene TRBJ1-1; possible D gene TRBD1, 6 bases. The CDR3 consists of 17 residues. V was trimmed by 3 bases and J by 4 bases, leaving 21 bases between them. CDR1 SEHNR and CDR2 FQNEAQ come from the germline V gene (reference sequence).

This chain links TRBV27 with TRBJ1-5; 8 positions match TRBD1. CDR3 length: 16 amino acids. Trimming at V came to 0 bases and at J to 4 bases, leaving 5 bases not matched to a gene. CDR1 MNHEY and CDR2 SMNVEV come from the germline V gene (reference sequence). Here the CDR3 DNA reads TGTGCCAGCAGTTTATCGAGGACAGGGAATAATCAGCCCCAGCATTTT. Translating gives CASSLSRTGNNQPQHF.

This rearrangement joins TRBV18 to TRBJ2-5; the D is unclear. Per the germline V gene, CDR1 is KGHSH and CDR2 is LQKENI. The CDR3 has 13 amino acids. The V end was cut by 5 bases, the J end by 1 base, with 8 bases between. For the CDR3, the DNA is TGTGCCAGCTCAGAACAACGCCAAGAGACCCAGTACTTC. It translates to CASSEQRQETQYF.